These T cell receptor beta chains were read from a single sample in a study of T cells after yellow fever vaccination. A single record per CDR3 protein comes from TCRdb applying MiXCR to the 5' RACE reads. The sample includes about 300,000 distinct CDR3 sequences, around 10% of them seen just once. The sequenced sample was CD4+ T cells sorted from PBMCs, obtained 5 days after the yellow fever booster vaccination. These receptors were obtained from a man aged 18-30 years who received the YFV17D yellow fever vaccine. CDR3s include the opening cysteine and the closing phenylalanine or tryptophan. Fields, in order: clone size, J gene, V gene, D gene, CDR3 protein. The D gene is left open where the match is weak. Only some rows state a clone size, as once, few, many or a class for expanded clones.

>NA|TRBJ2-2|TRBV23-1|NA
CASSQSGGARTPGSCFF
>few|TRBJ2-5|TRBV5-5|TRBD2
CASSTRGLAGQETQYF
>NA|TRBJ2-2|TRBV6-5|NA
CASSYFGGVGAGELFF
>many|TRBJ2-5|TRBV7-8|TRBD2
CASFSSWSSGGAEETQYF
>many|TRBJ2-1|TRBV29-1|NA
CSVRPGADEQFF
>few|TRBJ2-3|TRBV5-1|TRBD2
CASSLVTSRTDTQYF
>few|TRBJ1-1|TRBV12-3/TRBV12-4|TRBD1
CASSSRQGRSEAFF
>NA|TRBJ1-4|TRBV15|NA
CATSRDRGSVGEKLFF
>few|TRBJ2-5|TRBV24-1|NA
CATSRRGETQYF
>few|TRBJ1-1|TRBV6-2/TRBV6-3|NA
CASSVRDRPQRRRTEAFF
>NA|TRBJ2-7|TRBV5-1|NA
CASSLAAGSNEQYF
>NA|TRBJ1-4|TRBV11-2|NA
CASSPRPNSLTNEKLFF
>many|TRBJ2-7|TRBV11-2|NA
CASSSRQTYEQYF
>NA|TRBJ2-2|TRBV15|NA
CATSRVTGELFF
>NA|TRBJ2-5|TRBV5-1|TRBD2
CASSPAGGYQETQYF
>NA|TRBJ1-3|TRBV29-1|TRBD1
CSVGTGTGISGNTIYF
>few|TRBJ2-5|TRBV20-1|TRBD2
CSLGGGQETQYF
>many|TRBJ2-3|TRBV7-9|NA
CASERGGTDTQYF
>NA|TRBJ1-1|TRBV2|NA
CAKLGPPTSVNTEAFF
>NA|TRBJ1-2|TRBV2|NA
CASSPPDGGLYSGYTF
>NA|TRBJ1-2|TRBV12-3/TRBV12-4|NA
CASSPLAGRGYTF
>NA|TRBJ2-1|TRBV3-1|TRBD1
CASSQTTGVHEQFF
>NA|TRBJ2-1|TRBV12-3/TRBV12-4|NA
CASRTASSYNEQFF
>NA|TRBJ2-3|TRBV7-2|TRBD2
CASSQEGGGADTQYF
>many|TRBJ1-5|TRBV10-2|TRBD1
CASSGQGHNQPQHF
>few|TRBJ2-7|TRBV6-5|NA
CASSYSTSTYEQYF
>few|TRBJ1-5|TRBV12-3/TRBV12-4|TRBD1
CASSLAPWTGQPQHF
>NA|TRBJ1-2|TRBV6-6|TRBD1
CASSRPGGQSYGYTF
>many|TRBJ2-1|TRBV7-2|NA
CASSSDRLAYNEQFF
>NA|TRBJ1-1|TRBV30|NA
CAWVEGGTEAFF
>many|TRBJ2-3|TRBV19|NA
CASSPRFLGVGPDTQYF
>NA|TRBJ2-1|TRBV11-3|TRBD1
CASSSLRGNEQFF
>NA|TRBJ2-3|TRBV7-2|NA
CASSSTADTQYF
>few|TRBJ2-1|TRBV29-1|NA
CSAMKGRTLNEQFF
>NA|TRBJ2-1|TRBV4-2|NA
CASSQDRGSNEQFF
>few|TRBJ1-1|TRBV20-1|NA
CSAIVDRRAFF
>many|TRBJ2-1|TRBV11-1|NA
CASSLGPSGTDLNEQFF
>NA|TRBJ1-2|TRBV20-1|NA
CSARDMARENGYTF
>few|TRBJ2-3|TRBV20-1|NA
CSARVGVLGTDTQYF
>many|TRBJ2-3|TRBV4-3|NA
CASSQGAAGVTDTQYF
>many|TRBJ1-5|TRBV10-3|NA
CATHEGGQPQHF
>many|TRBJ2-1|TRBV20-1|TRBD2
CSARLAGANEQFF
>NA|TRBJ2-3|TRBV29-1|NA
CSVERYGDITDTQYF
>NA|TRBJ2-1|TRBV7-2|NA
CASSLRGRESEQFF
>NA|TRBJ2-1|TRBV27|NA
CASSLNQETEQFF
>few|TRBJ1-6|TRBV11-2|NA
CASSLDLGTLGSPLHF
>many|TRBJ2-2|TRBV20-1|TRBD2
CSARSPSGGGGELFF
>NA|TRBJ2-2|TRBV7-2|NA
CASSLARGRDDGELFF
>many|TRBJ2-3|TRBV24-1|NA
CATSSGRRGTGDTQYF
>few|TRBJ1-1|TRBV19|NA
CASSLEISNTEAFF
>many|TRBJ1-2|TRBV12-3/TRBV12-4|TRBD1
CASSPTGNYGYTF
>NA|TRBJ1-2|TRBV20-1|NA
CSARSTQLGGYTF
>many|TRBJ2-3|TRBV5-1|TRBD1
CASRRQGFASDTQYF
>few|TRBJ1-1|TRBV19|TRBD1
CASSIQGGTTEAFF
>many|TRBJ1-4|TRBV7-9|NA
CASSLSGQINEKLFF
>NA|TRBJ1-4|TRBV18|NA
CASSPRLEEKLFF
>NA|TRBJ1-6|TRBV2|TRBD1
CASSGTVNSPLHF